These T cell receptor beta chains were read from a single sample in a study of cytomegalovirus exposure and HLA in healthy donors. Clones were sequenced by immunoSEQ multiplex PCR, and TCRdb holds only the in-frame ones, with some missing. The profile shows about 56,000 clones, 93% of them singletons. The specimen sequenced was PBMCs. The receptor source for this set is a woman between 18 and 29 years old in good health and CMV-seropositive. Each CDR3 is given with its conserved first and last residue. A D gene is named only where the DNA matches it firmly. The listing skips clone size in some rows; elsewhere it reads once, few, many or a size class.

size,V,J,D,CDR3,DNA
NA,TRBV29-1,TRBJ2-3,TRBD1,CSVESGQGAGAQYF,TGCAGCGTTGAATCCGGACAGGGGGCGGGCGCGCAGTATTTT
NA,TRBV9,TRBJ1-1,NA,CASESFVEITEAFF,TGTGCCAGCGAATCCTTTGTGGAGATCACTGAAGCTTTCTTT
NA,TRBV5-1,TRBJ1-1,NA,CASSPKGGTEAFF,TGCGCCAGCAGCCCCAAAGGGGGCACTGAAGCTTTCTTT
NA,TRBV4-1,TRBJ2-3,NA,CASRREGTDTQYF,TGCGCCAGCAGGAGAGAAGGCACAGATACGCAGTATTTT
NA,TRBV4-3,TRBJ1-2,TRBD1,CASSPQGQVPNYGYTF,TGCGCCAGCAGCCCCCAGGGACAGGTCCCTAACTATGGCTACACCTTC
NA,TRBV19,TRBJ2-2,NA,CASSIFARVATGELFF,TGTGCCAGTAGTATCTTCGCCAGGGTGGCCACCGGGGAGCTGTTTTTT
NA,TRBV2,TRBJ2-3,NA,CATPTSPGLNTDTQYF,TGTGCCACCCCAACTTCACCGGGACTGAACACAGATACGCAGTATTTT
NA,TRBV27,TRBJ1-2,NA,CASSLSRRDPPNYGYTF,TGTGCCAGCAGTTTATCCCGCAGGGATCCACCTAACTATGGCTACACCTTC
NA,TRBV4-2,TRBJ2-5,NA,CASSQGRGQETQYF,TGTGCCAGCAGCCAAGGGCGCGGGCAAGAGACCCAGTACTTC
NA,TRBV19,TRBJ2-7,NA,CASSIDLSVNEQYF,TGTGCCAGTAGTATAGATCTATCGGTAAACGAGCAGTACTTC
NA,TRBV19,TRBJ2-7,TRBD1,CASSWDLQGVPTLSSEQYF,TGTGCCAGTTCGTGGGACTTACAGGGGGTGCCAACCCTATCCTCCGAGCAGTACTTC
NA,TRBV7-2,TRBJ2-5,TRBD2,CASSLALRLAGQTWIQETQYF,TGTGCCAGCAGCTTAGCGCTACGACTAGCGGGGCAAACTTGGATCCAAGAGACCCAGTACTTC
NA,TRBV28,TRBJ2-3,TRBD1,CASSATGETDTQYF,TGTGCCAGCAGCGCGACAGGGGAGACAGATACGCAGTATTTT
NA,TRBV29-1,TRBJ2-7,NA,CSSRSGEGDEQYF,TGCAGCTCACGCTCAGGGGAGGGTGACGAGCAGTACTTC
NA,TRBV13,TRBJ2-1,TRBD1,CASSYRGPNNEQFF,TGTGCCAGCAGCTACAGGGGGCCGAACAATGAGCAGTTCTTC
NA,TRBV30,TRBJ2-2,TRBD1,CAWSESTGTGAGELFF,TGTGCCTGGAGTGAGTCCACCGGGACAGGGGCCGGGGAGCTGTTTTTT
NA,TRBV27,TRBJ2-4,TRBD1,CASTSGTALSLAKNIQYF,TGTGCCAGCACCTCCGGGACAGCACTTTCTTTAGCCAAAAACATTCAGTACTTC
NA,TRBV5-4,TRBJ1-2,NA,CASSLARRDYGYTF,TGTGCCAGCAGCTTGGCACGGAGAGATTATGGCTACACCTTC
NA,TRBV11-2,TRBJ2-1,NA,CASSLLRGKYNEQFF,TGTGCCAGCAGCTTATTGCGGGGAAAATACAATGAGCAGTTCTTC
few,TRBV6-1,TRBJ1-1,NA,CASSPVEYTEAFF,TGTGCCAGCTCTCCAGTGGAGTACACTGAAGCTTTCTTT
NA,TRBV13,TRBJ1-1,NA,CASSLRDMNTEAFF,TGTGCCAGCAGCTTGAGAGACATGAACACTGAAGCTTTCTTT
NA,TRBV2,TRBJ1-1,TRBD1,CARRDRGTEAFF,TGTGCCCGCCGGGACAGGGGAACTGAAGCTTTCTTT
NA,TRBV11-2,TRBJ1-2,TRBD1,CASQLQGVDVGGYTF,TGTGCCAGCCAGTTACAGGGGGTTGATGTAGGAGGCTACACCTTC
NA,TRBV7-2,TRBJ2-1,TRBD2,CASSLELASGGWMYNEQFF,TGTGCCAGCAGCTTAGAGTTGGCTAGCGGGGGATGGATGTACAATGAGCAGTTCTTC
NA,TRBV19,TRBJ1-2,NA,CASSFRRTPAGGYTF,TGTGCCAGTAGTTTTCGCCGGACTCCCGCTGGTGGCTACACCTTC
NA,TRBV7-2,TRBJ2-5,TRBD2,CASSLARSGREEETQYF,TGTGCCAGCAGCTTAGCTAGGTCAGGGAGGGAAGAAGAGACCCAGTACTTC
NA,TRBV30,TRBJ1-2,NA,CAWSVFGGRIGYTF,TGTGCCTGGAGTGTATTCGGGGGGAGGATCGGCTACACCTTC
NA,TRBV27,TRBJ1-5,TRBD1,CASSFTPGQGPNQPQHF,TGTGCCAGCAGTTTTACGCCGGGACAGGGGCCCAATCAGCCCCAGCATTTT
NA,TRBV27,TRBJ2-7,NA,CASSSGGPWEQYF,TGTGCCAGCAGTTCAGGGGGGCCCTGGGAGCAGTACTTC
NA,TRBV7-6,TRBJ2-2,NA,CASSSYREINTGELFF,TGTGCCAGCAGCTCGTACCGGGAGATAAACACCGGGGAGCTGTTTTTT
NA,TRBV12-5,TRBJ2-6,TRBD1,CASGLVLGQGTGANVLTF,TGTGCTAGTGGTTTGGTACTGGGACAGGGAACTGGGGCCAACGTCCTGACTTTC
NA,TRBV6-6,TRBJ1-5,TRBD1,CASSPDRVLNQPQHF,TGTGCCAGCAGTCCAGACAGGGTCCTAAATCAGCCCCAGCATTTT
NA,TRBV13,TRBJ2-7,NA,CASTAPSQRYEQYF,TGTGCCAGCACCGCCCCCAGCCAGCGCTACGAGCAGTACTTC
NA,TRBV18,TRBJ1-1,NA,CASSPGTSSEAFF,TGTGCCAGCTCACCCGGGACATCTAGCGAAGCTTTCTTT
NA,TRBV7-9,TRBJ1-1,NA,CASSPDSGVNTEAFF,TGTGCCAGCAGCCCCGATTCGGGGGTGAACACTGAAGCTTTCTTT
NA,TRBV5-6,TRBJ2-7,TRBD1,CASSLGDRGNYEQYF,TGTGCCAGCAGCTTGGGTGACAGGGGTAACTACGAGCAGTACTTC
NA,TRBV7-9,TRBJ1-6,NA,CASSLGGGGLHF,TGTGCCAGCAGCTTAGGGGGGGGAGGCCTCCACTTT
NA,TRBV6-1,TRBJ2-7,NA,CASSEALTGKRNEQYF,TGTGCCAGCAGTGAAGCGCTTACAGGGAAACGAAACGAGCAGTACTTC
NA,TRBV28,TRBJ1-2,TRBD1,CASSSPGTENYGYTF,TGTGCCAGCAGTTCACCCGGGACAGAGAACTATGGCTACACCTTC
NA,TRBV11-2,TRBJ2-1,NA,CASSPPGTSLGNEQFF,TGTGCCAGCAGCCCACCTGGGACATCTCTAGGCAATGAGCAGTTCTTC
once,TRBV4-3,TRBJ2-1,TRBD2,CASSQKQRGLAGGIYNEQFF,TGCGCCAGCAGCCAGAAACAAAGGGGACTAGCGGGGGGAATTTACAATGAGCAGTTCTTC
NA,TRBV4-1,TRBJ2-3,TRBD2,CASSQDGLAVGTDTQYF,TGCGCCAGCAGCCAAGACGGACTAGCGGTAGGCACAGATACGCAGTATTTT
few,TRBV19,TRBJ1-2,TRBD1,CASSIDHGQGASSGYTF,TGTGCCAGTAGTATAGATCACGGACAGGGAGCCTCGAGTGGCTACACCTTC
NA,TRBV5-1,TRBJ2-5,NA,CASSEQETQYF,TGCGCCAGCAGCGAGCAAGAGACCCAGTACTTC
NA,TRBV7-6,TRBJ2-1,TRBD2,CASSLAFGLAGNEQFF,TGTGCCAGCAGCTTAGCATTCGGACTAGCGGGGAATGAGCAGTTCTTC
once,TRBV4-3,TRBJ2-3,NA,CASSRRLALGTDTQYF,TGCGCCAGCAGCCGCAGACTCGCACTCGGCACAGATACGCAGTATTTT
NA,TRBV4-1,TRBJ2-4,TRBD1,CASSQDRTRGLAKNIQYF,TGCGCCAGCAGCCAAGACCGGACCAGGGGGTTAGCCAAAAACATTCAGTACTTC
once,TRBV6-6,TRBJ1-1,TRBD1,CASSYGGQGAYTEAFF,TGTGCCAGCAGTTACGGGGGACAGGGGGCATACACTGAAGCTTTCTTT
medium-sized,TRBV6-4,TRBJ2-3,TRBD2,CASSDSGTTSTDTQYF,TGTGCCAGCAGTGACTCCGGGACTACTAGCACAGATACGCAGTATTTT
NA,TRBV15,TRBJ2-5,TRBD1,CATSRGLSGTVKQETQYF,TGTGCCACCAGCAGAGGATTGTCCGGGACAGTAAAACAAGAGACCCAGTACTTC
NA,TRBV6-1,TRBJ2-7,TRBD1,CASSGQTGTGTYEQYF,TGTGCCAGCAGTGGTCAAACCGGGACAGGGACCTACGAGCAGTACTTC
NA,TRBV27,TRBJ1-6,NA,CASSRTVNSPLHF,TGTGCCAGCAGTCGGACAGTAAATTCACCCCTCCACTTT